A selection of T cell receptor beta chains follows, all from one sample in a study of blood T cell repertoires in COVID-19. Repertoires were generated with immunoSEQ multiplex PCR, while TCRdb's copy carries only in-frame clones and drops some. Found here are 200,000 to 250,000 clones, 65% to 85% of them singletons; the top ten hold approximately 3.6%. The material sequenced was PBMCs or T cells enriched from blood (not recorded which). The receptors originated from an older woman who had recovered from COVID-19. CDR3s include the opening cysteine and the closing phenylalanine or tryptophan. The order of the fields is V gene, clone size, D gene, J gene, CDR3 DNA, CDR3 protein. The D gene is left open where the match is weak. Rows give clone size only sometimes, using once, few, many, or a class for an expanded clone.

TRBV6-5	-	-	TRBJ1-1	TGTGCCAGCAGTTCGGGCAGGGGCGCTTCAGAAGCTTTCTTT	CASSSGRGASEAFF
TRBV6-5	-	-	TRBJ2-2	TGTGCCAGCAGATCCAGCCAGGACTTTGACGGGGAGCTGTTTTTT	CASRSSQDFDGELFF
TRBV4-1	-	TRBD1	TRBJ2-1	TGCGCCAGCAGCCAAGCCGGTCTAGTCGGGACAGCGTACAATGAGCAGTTCTTC	CASSQAGLVGTAYNEQFF
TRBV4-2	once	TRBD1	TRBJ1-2	TGTGCCAGCAGCCAAGAAGGGACAGGATTCCCCTTGGTCTATGGCTACACCTTC	CASSQEGTGFPLVYGYTF
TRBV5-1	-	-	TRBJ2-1	TGCGCCAGCAGCTTGGAGTTAGCGCCTTACAATGAGCAGTTCTTC	CASSLELAPYNEQFF
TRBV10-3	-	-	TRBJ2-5	TGTGCCATCAGTGATAGACTTCAAGAGACCCAGTACTTC	CAISDRLQETQYF
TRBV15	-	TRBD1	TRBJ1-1	TGTGCCACCAGCAGAGGACAGGGAGCAGGGGACACTGAAGCTTTCTTT	CATSRGQGAGDTEAFF
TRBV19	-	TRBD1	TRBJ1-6	TGTGCCAGTAGTTCCCCCGGGACAGGGAATTCACCCCTCCACTTT	CASSSPGTGNSPLHF
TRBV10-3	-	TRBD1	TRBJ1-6	TGTGCCATCAGTGAACAGGGGGCTCTTAATTCACCCCTCCACTTT	CAISEQGALNSPLHF
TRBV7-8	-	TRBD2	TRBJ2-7	TGTGCCAGCAGCTTAGAACGGGGGGGACCCTCCTACGAGCAGTACTTC	CASSLERGGPSYEQYF
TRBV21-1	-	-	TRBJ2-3	TGTGCCAGCAGCAAAAGCCCAGCGGGAGGCCCACCCACAGATACGCAGTATTTT	CASSKSPAGGPPTDTQYF
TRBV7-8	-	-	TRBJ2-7	TGTGCCAGCAGCCGGGACAACCTTGGCGAGCAGTACTTC	CASSRDNLGEQYF
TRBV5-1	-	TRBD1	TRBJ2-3	TGCGCCAGCAGCCCCGGGACAGGGGGAGGAACAGATACGCAGTATTTT	CASSPGTGGGTDTQYF
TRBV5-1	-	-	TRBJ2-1	TGCGCCAGCAGACAGTACTTGGGCCACAATGAGCAGTTCTTC	CASRQYLGHNEQFF
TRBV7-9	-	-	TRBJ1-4	TGTGCCAGCACCTCCCGCGGGGGTGATATGGAAAAACTGTTTTTT	CASTSRGGDMEKLFF
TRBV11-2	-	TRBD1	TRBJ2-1	TGTGCCAGCAGCTTTGGACAGGGTTTCTTCTTC	CASSFGQGFFF
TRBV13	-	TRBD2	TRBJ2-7	TGTGCCAGCAGCACCCGGGGGGGCGACCCCACCTACGAGCAGTACTTC	CASSTRGGDPTYEQYF
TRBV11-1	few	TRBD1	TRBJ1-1	TGTGCCAGCAGCTACGACAGGGAAACTGAAGCTTTCTTT	CASSYDRETEAFF
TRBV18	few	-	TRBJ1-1	TGTGCCAGCTCACCTTCGGCGGGTGAAGCTTTCTTT	CASSPSAGEAFF
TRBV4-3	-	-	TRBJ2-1	TGCGCCAGCAGCCAAGTCGATACAGTAGAGGGTCACAATGAGCAGTTCTTC	CASSQVDTVEGHNEQFF
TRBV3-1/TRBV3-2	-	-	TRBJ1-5	TGTGCCAGCAGCCATGGGCCAGGGGATAGCAATCAGCCCCAGCATTTT	CASSHGPGDSNQPQHF
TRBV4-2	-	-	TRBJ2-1	TGTGCCAGCAGCCTCCCAGACCGGGGGTGGAATGAGCAGTTCTTC	CASSLPDRGWNEQFF
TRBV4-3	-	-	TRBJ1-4	TGCGCCAGCAGCCAGGTCCCCAGGGTTCGTAATGAAAAACTGTTTTTT	CASSQVPRVRNEKLFF
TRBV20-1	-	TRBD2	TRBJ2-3	TGCAGTGCTAGTATAGGGTCTAGCGGGAGGGGCACAGATACGCAGTATTTT	CSASIGSSGRGTDTQYF
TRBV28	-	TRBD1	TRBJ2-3	TGTGCCAGCAGTCCAGGGACAGGGGTAAGCACAGATACGCAGTATTTT	CASSPGTGVSTDTQYF
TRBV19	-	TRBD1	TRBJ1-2	TGTGCCAGTAGTATAATCACAGGGGGAGGACATGGCTACACCTTC	CASSIITGGGHGYTF
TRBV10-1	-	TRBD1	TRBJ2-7	TGCGCCAGCAGTGACCCGAAGGGACAGGGGGCCTACGAGCAGTACTTC	CASSDPKGQGAYEQYF
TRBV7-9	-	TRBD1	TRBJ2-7	TGTGCCAGCAGCTCCGCATATGAGGGGACAGGGACCTACGAGCAGTACTTC	CASSSAYEGTGTYEQYF